Sequencing of this TCR beta chain was carried out in a study of PD-1 blockade in classical Hodgkin lymphoma. At the level of the study: Nivolumab was administered to patients intravenously at 3 mg/kg every 2 weeks. Study-wide results and limits: Compared with healthy donors, newly diagnosed patients reportedly showed lower baseline TCR diversity.

No patient escaped relapse after autologous stem cell transplantation, and brentuximab vedotin exposure varied. Complete response, partial response or progressive disease was each patient's best response. Note on this clone: Its antigen is not known.

This CDR3 has 15 residues. Germline V CDR1 and CDR2: SGHAT, FQNNGV. The ends were cut back, 0 bases at V and 3 bases at J, with 12 bases in the middle. Some clones are missing from TCRdb's copy, which holds only in-frame ones; the method was immunoSEQ multiplex PCR. The sample has about 43,000 clones; approximately 79% are singletons. The V gene is TRBV11-2, the J gene TRBJ2-7; no firm D call. Here the sequenced sample was peripheral blood mononuclear cells (PBMCs), taken before the second cycle of nivolumab. This sequence was found in a human donor with classical Hodgkin lymphoma. CDR3 sequence: CASSLEWSSNYEQYF. DNA for the CDR3: TGTGCCAGCAGCTTAGAATGGAGTAGTAACTACGAGCAGTACTTC.